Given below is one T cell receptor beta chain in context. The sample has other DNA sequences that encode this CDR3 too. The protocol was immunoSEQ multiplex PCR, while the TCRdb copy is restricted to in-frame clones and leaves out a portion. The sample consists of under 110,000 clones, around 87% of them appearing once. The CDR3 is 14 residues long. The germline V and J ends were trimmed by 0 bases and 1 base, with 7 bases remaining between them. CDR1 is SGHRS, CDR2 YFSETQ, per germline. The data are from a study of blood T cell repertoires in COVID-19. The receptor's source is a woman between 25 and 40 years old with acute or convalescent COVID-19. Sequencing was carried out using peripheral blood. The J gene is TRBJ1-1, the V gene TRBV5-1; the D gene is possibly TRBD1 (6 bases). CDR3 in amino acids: CASSLGGRNTEAFF. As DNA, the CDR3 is TGCGCCAGCAGCTTGGGGGGGCGGAACACTGAAGCTTTCTTT.